This T cell receptor (beta chain) was sequenced in a study of T cells in Graves' hyperthyroidism and ophthalmopathy. Newly diagnosed hyperthyroidism, duration under 2 months, in patients aged 18 to 65. Reasons for excluding patients were uncontrolled infection, other autoimmune disease, pregnancy or lactation. Clinicians diagnosed patients from clinical symptoms, serum thyroxine and TRAb, thyroid ultrasound and orbital computed tomography. Fresh peripheral blood, approximately 10 ml, yielded the PBMCs. The sample holds a few counts of this clonotype. Amplification yielded TCR beta CDR3 regions, with RNA transcripts as the source. HTBI primers were employed in a first-round RT-PCR of the TCR CDR3. MiXCR was run by TCRdb on the multiplex PCR reads, yielding one entry per CDR3 protein. This sample has a few hundred thousand distinct CDR3 sequences, with approximately 14% found just once. Per the germline V gene, CDR1 is LNHNV and CDR2 is YYDKDF (reference sequence). The V gene lost 0 bases and the J gene lost 3 bases, with 9 bases spanning the gap. CDR3 length equals 14 residues.

The origin of this receptor is a woman in her twenties or thirties with Graves' hyperthyroidism. V usage is TRBV15 and J usage is TRBJ2-7; D gene unclear. Sequenced: blood. Here the CDR3 DNA reads TGTGCCACCAGCAGAGAGGAGAATCTCTACGAGCAGTACTTC. Protein sequence: CATSREENLYEQYF.